This T cell receptor (beta chain) comes out of a study of OX40 agonist ivuxolimab in advanced cancers. About the study: Cohort: 75% to 90% men, mean age about 60, aged about 20 to 80. Three dose-escalation patients had partial responses: one with hepatocellular carcinoma and two with cutaneous melanoma.

General study results and limits: Expanded clones were, on average, more numerous in CD8+ T cells than in CD4+.

TCRdb's copy holds only in-frame clones and misses some; the assay was immunoSEQ multiplex PCR. In the table there are tens of thousands of clones, about nine tenths of which are singletons. On this clone itself: Its antigen is currently unknown.

With 5 bases clipped from V and 4 bases from J, the junction kept 12 bases outside the gene matches. This CDR3 spans 17 amino acids. From germline, CDR1 is SNHLY and CDR2 FYNNEI. Exclusion of a patient followed from autoimmune disease history or systemic immunosuppression. The chain has TRBV2 and TRBJ2-3, with TRBD1 matching over 10 bases. This sequence was found in an adult with an advanced solid tumor such as melanoma, head and neck, liver or kidney cancer. Here the sequenced sample was CD4+ or CD8+ T cells sorted from blood, taken in a trial of the OX40 agonist ivuxolimab. CDR3 protein: CASSPLARTGGADTQYF. CDR3 bases: TGTGCCAGCAGTCCCCTCGCCCGGACAGGGGGGGCAGATACGCAGTATTTT. Full variable domain (outside the CDR3, taken from reference TRBV2 and TRBJ2-3): EPEVTQTPSHQVTQMGQEVILRCVPISNHLYFYWYRQILGQKVEFLVSFYNNEISEKSEIFDDQFSVERPDGSNFTLKIRSTKLEDSAMYFCASSPLARTGGADTQYFGPGTRLTVL.